The clone carrying this T cell receptor beta chain was recorded at least ten times. As yet, its antigen is unknown. The data stem from a study of regulatory T cells in long-lasting Graves disease. Study-level findings and limits: Blood alone, not thyroid tissue, was studied.

Time point specified: newly diagnosed GD, antithyroid drugs for less than 3 months. From RNA extracted from PBMCs, the TCR library was made. HTBI primers from iRepertoire and Arm-PCR of CDR3 regions yielded the TCR beta libraries. TCRdb re-called the multiplex PCR reads with MiXCR, one entry per CDR3 protein. The sample has 500,000 or so distinct CDR3 sequences; around 15% are singletons. From germline, CDR1 is DFQATT and CDR2 SNEGSKA (reference sequence). The germline V and J ends were trimmed by 0 bases and 0 bases, with 12 bases remaining between them. The CDR3 runs to 15 residues. The same data also contributed to another study, on T cells in Graves' hyperthyroidism and ophthalmopathy. That work states: TCR CDR3 regions were first amplified by RT-PCR with HTBI primers.

This material consisted of peripheral blood mononuclear cells (PBMCs), taken at new diagnosis, from a patient treated with antithyroid drugs. V usage is TRBV20-1 and J usage is TRBJ2-7; a possible D gene is TRBD2 (5 bases). The clonotype comes from a man in his forties with Graves disease. The CDR3 is CSARDRTPSSYEQYF. The CDR3 DNA is TGCAGTGCTAGAGACCGGACTCCCAGCTCCTACGAGCAGTACTTC.